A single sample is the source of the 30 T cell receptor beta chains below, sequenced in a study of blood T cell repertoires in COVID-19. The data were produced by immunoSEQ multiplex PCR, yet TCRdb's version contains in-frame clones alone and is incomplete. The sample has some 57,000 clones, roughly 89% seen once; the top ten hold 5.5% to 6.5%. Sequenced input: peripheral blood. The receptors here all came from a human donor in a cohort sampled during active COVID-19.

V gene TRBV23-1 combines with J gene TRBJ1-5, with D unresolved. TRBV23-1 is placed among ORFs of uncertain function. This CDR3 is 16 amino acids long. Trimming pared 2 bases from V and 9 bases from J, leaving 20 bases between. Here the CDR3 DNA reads TGCGCCAGCAGTCAACCGAATCGTAACGAGCCGTGGCCCCAGCATTTT. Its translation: CASSQPNRNEPWPQHF.

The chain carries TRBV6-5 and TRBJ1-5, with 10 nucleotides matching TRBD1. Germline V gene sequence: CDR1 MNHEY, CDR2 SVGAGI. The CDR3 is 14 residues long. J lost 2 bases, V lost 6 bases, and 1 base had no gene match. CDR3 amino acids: CASSGTGGNQPQHF. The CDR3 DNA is TGTGCCAGCAGCGGGACAGGGGGCAATCAGCCCCAGCATTTT.

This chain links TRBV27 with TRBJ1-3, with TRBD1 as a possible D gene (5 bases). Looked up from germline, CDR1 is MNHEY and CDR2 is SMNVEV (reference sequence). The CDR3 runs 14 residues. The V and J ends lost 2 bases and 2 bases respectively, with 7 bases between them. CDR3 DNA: TGTGCCAGCAGTTTAAAGGGGACTGGAAACACCATATATTTT. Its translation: CASSLKGTGNTIYF.

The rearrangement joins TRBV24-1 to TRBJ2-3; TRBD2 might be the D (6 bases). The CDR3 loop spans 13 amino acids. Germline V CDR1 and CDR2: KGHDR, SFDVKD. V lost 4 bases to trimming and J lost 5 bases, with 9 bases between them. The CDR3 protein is CATSEGSGDTQYF. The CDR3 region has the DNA TGTGCCACCAGTGAGGGTAGCGGAGATACGCAGTATTTT.

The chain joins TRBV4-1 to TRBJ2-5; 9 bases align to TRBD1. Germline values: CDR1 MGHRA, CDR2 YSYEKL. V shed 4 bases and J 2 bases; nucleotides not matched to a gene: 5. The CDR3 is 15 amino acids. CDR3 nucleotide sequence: TGCGCCAGCAGCCCTACCGACAGGGGGCAAGAGACCCAGTACTTC. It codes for CASSPTDRGQETQYF.

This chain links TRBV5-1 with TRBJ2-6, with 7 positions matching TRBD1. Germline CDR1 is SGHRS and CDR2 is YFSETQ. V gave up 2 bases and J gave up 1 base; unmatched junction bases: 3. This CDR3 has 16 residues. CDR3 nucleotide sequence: TGCGCCAGCAGCTTCGAACAGGGGTCTGGGGCCAACGTCCTGACTTTC. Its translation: CASSFEQGSGANVLTF. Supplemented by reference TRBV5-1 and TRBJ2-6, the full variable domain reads KAGVTQTPRYLIKTRGQQVTLSCSPISGHRSVSWYQQTPGQGLQFLFEYFSETQRNKGNFPGRFSGRQFSNSRSEMNVSTLELGDSALYLCASSFEQGSGANVLTFGAGSRLTVL.

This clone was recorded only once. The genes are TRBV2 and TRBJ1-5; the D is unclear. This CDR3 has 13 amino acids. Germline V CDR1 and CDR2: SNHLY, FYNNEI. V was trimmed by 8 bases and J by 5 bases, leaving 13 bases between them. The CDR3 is CASRGRADQPQHF. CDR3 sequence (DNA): TGTGCCAGCCGGGGTAGGGCGGATCAGCCCCAGCATTTT.

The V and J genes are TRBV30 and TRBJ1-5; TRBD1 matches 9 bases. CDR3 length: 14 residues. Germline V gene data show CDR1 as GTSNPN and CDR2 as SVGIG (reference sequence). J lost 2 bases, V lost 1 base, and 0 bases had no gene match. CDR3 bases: TGTGCCTGGAGTGGGACAGGGGGCAATCAGCCCCAGCATTTT. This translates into CAWSGTGGNQPQHF.

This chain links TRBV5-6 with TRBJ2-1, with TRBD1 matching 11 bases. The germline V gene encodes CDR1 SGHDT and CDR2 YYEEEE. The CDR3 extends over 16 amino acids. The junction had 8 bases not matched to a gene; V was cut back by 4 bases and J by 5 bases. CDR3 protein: CASSQGQGVLNNEQFF. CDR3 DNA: TGTGCCAGCAGCCAGGGACAGGGGGTATTAAACAATGAGCAGTTCTTC.

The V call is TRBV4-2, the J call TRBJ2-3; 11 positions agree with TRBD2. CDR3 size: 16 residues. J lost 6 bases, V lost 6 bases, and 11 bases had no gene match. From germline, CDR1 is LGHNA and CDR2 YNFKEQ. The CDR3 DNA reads TGTGCCAGCAGTCTTTCACCTAGCGGGGGGTCTGATACGCAGTATTTT. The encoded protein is CASSLSPSGGSDTQYF.

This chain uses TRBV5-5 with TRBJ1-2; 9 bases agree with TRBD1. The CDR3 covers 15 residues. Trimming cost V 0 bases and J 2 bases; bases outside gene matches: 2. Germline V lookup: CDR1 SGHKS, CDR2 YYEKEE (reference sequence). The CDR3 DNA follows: TGTGCCAGCAGCTTGGCGGACAGGGGAAACTATGGCTACACCTTC. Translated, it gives CASSLADRGNYGYTF.

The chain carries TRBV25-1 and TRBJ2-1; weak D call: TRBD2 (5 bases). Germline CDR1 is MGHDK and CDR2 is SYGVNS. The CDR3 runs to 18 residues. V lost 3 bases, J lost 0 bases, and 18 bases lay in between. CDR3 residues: CASSDLPGAVSSYNEQFF. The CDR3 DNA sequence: TGTGCCAGCAGTGACCTCCCAGGAGCGGTCAGCTCCTACAATGAGCAGTTCTTC.

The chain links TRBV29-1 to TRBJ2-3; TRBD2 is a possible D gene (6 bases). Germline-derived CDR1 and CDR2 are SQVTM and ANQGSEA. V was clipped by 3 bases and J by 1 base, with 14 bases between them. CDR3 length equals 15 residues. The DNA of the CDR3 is TGCAGCGTTGAGGGGTCCCGCGGGGGCACAGATACGCAGTATTTT. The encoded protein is CSVEGSRGGTDTQYF.

DNA for the CDR3: TGTGCCAGCAGTTATGACAGGACCAACTATGGCTACACCTTC. This codes for CASSYDRTNYGYTF. V and J are TRBV6-5 and TRBJ1-2, with a weak D call TRBD1 (6 bases). The CDR3 runs 14 residues. The V and J ends lost 3 bases and 2 bases respectively, with 10 bases between them. In germline, CDR1 is MNHEY, CDR2 SVGAGI.

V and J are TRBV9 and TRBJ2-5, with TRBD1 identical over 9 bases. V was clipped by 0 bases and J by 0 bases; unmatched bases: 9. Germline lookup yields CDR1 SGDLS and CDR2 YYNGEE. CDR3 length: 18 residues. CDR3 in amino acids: CASSVGTGVIEDQETQYF. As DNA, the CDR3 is TGTGCCAGCAGCGTAGGGACAGGGGTGATTGAGGACCAAGAGACCCAGTACTTC. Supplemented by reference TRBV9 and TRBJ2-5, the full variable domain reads DSGVTQTPKHLITATGQRVTLRCSPRSGDLSVYWYQQSLDQGLQFLIQYYNGEERAKGNILERFSAQQFPDLHSELNLSSLELGDSALYFCASSVGTGVIEDQETQYFGPGTRLLVL.

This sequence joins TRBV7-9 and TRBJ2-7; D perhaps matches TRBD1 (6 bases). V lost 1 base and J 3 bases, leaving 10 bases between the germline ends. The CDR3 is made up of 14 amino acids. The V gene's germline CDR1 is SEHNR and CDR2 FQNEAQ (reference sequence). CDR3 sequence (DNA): TGTGCCAGCAGCTTAGGACAGGTCCACTACGAGCAGTACTTC. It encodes CASSLGQVHYEQYF.

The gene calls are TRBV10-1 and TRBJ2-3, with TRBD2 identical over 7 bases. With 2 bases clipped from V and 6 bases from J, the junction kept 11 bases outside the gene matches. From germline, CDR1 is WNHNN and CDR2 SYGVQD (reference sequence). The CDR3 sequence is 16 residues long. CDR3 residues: CASSEGREQRCDTQYF. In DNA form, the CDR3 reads TGCGCCAGCAGTGAGGGGCGGGAGCAAAGGTGTGATACGCAGTATTTT.

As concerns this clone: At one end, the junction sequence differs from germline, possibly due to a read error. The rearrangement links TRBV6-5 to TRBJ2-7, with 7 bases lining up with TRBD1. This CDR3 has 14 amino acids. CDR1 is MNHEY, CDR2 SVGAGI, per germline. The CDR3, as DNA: TGTGCCACCCATCTGCCGGGACAGCCATACGAACAGTACTTC. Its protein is CATHLPGQPYEQYF.

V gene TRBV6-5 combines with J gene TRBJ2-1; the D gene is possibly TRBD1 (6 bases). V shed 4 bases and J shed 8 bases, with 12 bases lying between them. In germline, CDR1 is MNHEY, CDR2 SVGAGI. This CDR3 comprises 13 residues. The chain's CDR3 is CASSSLGGYEQFF. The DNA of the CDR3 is TGTGCCAGCAGTTCCCTTGGGGGCTATGAGCAGTTCTTC.

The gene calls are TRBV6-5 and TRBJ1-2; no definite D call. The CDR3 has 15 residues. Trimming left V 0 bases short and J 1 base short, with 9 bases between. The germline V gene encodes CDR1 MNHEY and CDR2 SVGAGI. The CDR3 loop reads CASSYSRQINYGYTF. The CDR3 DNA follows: TGTGCCAGCAGTTACTCGAGGCAGATTAACTATGGCTACACCTTC.

As DNA, the CDR3 is TGTGCCAGCTCACCAGGGCTGGGTAGTCCTGAAGCTTTCTTT. Encoded protein: CASSPGLGSPEAFF. The chain carries TRBV18 and TRBJ1-1; no firm D call. The germline gives CDR1 KGHSH, CDR2 LQKENI. V lost 2 bases and J lost 6, with 13 bases in between. This CDR3 spans 14 amino acids.

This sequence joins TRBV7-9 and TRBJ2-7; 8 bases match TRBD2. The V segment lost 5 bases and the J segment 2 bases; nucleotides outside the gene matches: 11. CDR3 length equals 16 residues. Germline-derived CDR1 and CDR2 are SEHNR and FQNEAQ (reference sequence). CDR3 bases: TGTGCCAGCAGCCCTTACCCAGCGGGGGTTACCTACGAGCAGTACTTC. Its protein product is CASSPYPAGVTYEQYF.

The CDR3: CASSSYAVAVRAAQYF. The DNA for the CDR3 is TGTGCCAGCAGCTCCTACGCGGTGGCAGTTCGAGCGGCCCAGTACTTC. The chain couples TRBV5-6 to TRBJ2-5; possible D gene TRBD2, 5 bases. Germline assignment: CDR1 SGHDT and CDR2 YYEEEE. CDR3 length equals 16 residues. V gave up 3 bases and J gave up 9 bases, with 24 bases separating them.

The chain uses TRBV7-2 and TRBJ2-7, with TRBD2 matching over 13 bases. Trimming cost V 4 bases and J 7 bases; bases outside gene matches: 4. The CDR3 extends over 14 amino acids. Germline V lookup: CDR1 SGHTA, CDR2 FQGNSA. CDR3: CASSWTSGSGEQYF. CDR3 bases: TGTGCCAGCAGCTGGACTAGCGGGAGCGGGGAGCAGTACTTC. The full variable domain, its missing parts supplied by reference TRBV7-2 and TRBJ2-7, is GAGVSQSPSNKVTEKGKDVELRCDPISGHTALYWYRQSLGQGLEFLIYFQGNSAPDKSGLPSDRFSAERTGGSVSTLTIQRTQQEDSAVYLCASSWTSGSGEQYFGPGTRLTVT.

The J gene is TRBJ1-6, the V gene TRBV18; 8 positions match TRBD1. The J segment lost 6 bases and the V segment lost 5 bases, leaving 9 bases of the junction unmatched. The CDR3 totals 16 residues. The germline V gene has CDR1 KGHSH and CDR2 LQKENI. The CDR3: CASSAALGQGNSPLHF. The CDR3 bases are TGTGCCAGCTCAGCAGCCTTAGGACAGGGTAATTCACCCCTCCACTTT.

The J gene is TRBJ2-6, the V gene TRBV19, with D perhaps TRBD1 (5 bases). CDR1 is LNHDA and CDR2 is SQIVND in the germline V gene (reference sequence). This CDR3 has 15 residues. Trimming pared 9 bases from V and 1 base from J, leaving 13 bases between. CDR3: CASSMGQSGANVLTF. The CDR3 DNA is TGTGCCAGCTCGATGGGGCAGTCTGGGGCCAACGTCCTGACTTTC. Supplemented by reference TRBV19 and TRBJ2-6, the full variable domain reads DGGITQSPKYLFRKEGQNVTLSCEQNLNHDAMYWYRQDPGQGLRLIYYSQIVNDFQKGDIAEGYSVSREKKESFPLTVTSAQKNPTAFYLCASSMGQSGANVLTFGAGSRLTVL.

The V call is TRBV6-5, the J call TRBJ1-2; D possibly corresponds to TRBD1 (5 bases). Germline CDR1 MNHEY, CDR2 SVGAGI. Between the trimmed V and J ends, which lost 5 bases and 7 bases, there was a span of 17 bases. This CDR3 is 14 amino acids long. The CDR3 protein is CASSHPMGGSGYTF. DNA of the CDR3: TGTGCCAGCAGTCACCCTATGGGGGGTAGTGGCTACACCTTC.

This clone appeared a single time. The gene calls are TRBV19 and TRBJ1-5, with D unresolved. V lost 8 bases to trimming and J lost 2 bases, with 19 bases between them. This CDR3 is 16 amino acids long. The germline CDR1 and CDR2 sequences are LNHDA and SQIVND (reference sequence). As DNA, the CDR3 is TGTGCCAGTGAGCTAGGCCTCAGCGAACGCAATCAGCCCCAGCATTTT. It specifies CASELGLSERNQPQHF.

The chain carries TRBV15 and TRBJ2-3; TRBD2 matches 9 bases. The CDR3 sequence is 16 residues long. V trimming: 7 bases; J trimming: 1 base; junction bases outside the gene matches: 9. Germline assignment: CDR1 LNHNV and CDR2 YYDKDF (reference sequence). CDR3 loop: CATMDRIAGGTDTQYF. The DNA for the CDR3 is TGTGCCACCATGGACCGAATAGCGGGGGGCACAGATACGCAGTATTTT.

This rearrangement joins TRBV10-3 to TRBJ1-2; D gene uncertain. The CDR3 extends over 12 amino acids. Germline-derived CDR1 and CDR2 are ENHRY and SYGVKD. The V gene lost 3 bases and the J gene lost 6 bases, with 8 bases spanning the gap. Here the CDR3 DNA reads TGTGCCATCAGTGATACCATAGATGGCTACACCTTC. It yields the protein CAISDTIDGYTF.